The next 5 T cell receptor beta chains were all read from a single sample in a study of somatic mutations in cytotoxic T cells in rheumatoid arthritis. Libraries were prepared by immunoSEQ multiplex PCR; TCRdb keeps only in-frame clonotypes and omits some of them. The sample records several thousand clones, 60% to 80% being singletons. Material: CD8+ T cells sorted from blood. These receptors originate from a woman aged 50 to 65 in good health.

This clone was seen just once. V usage is TRBV28 and J usage is TRBJ2-5; 10 bases are a match to TRBD2. Gene TRBJ2-7 matches the end of the DNA better, so the J call may be wrong. The CDR3 runs to 19 residues. The V gene's germline CDR1 is MDHEN and CDR2 SYDVKM. This CDR3 is CASSSKWGLSGGAVSEQYF. The CDR3 bases are TGTGCCAGCAGCTCAAAGTGGGGTTTGAGCGGGGGGGCCGTCTCCGAGCAGTACTTC.

The chain is built from TRBV28 and TRBJ2-7; D perhaps matches TRBD2 (5 bases). Germline V gives CDR1 MDHEN, CDR2 SYDVKM. The CDR3 spans 13 residues. V was pared by 2 bases and J by 3 bases, with 8 bases between. As DNA, the CDR3 is TGTGCCAGCAGTTTACTCGAGGGCTACGAGCAGTACTTC. Translating gives CASSLLEGYEQYF. The whole variable domain, remainder taken from reference TRBV28 and TRBJ2-7, is DVKVTQSSRYLVKRTGEKVFLECVQDMDHENMFWYRQDPGLGLRLIYFSYDVKMKEKGDIPEGYSVSREKKERFSLILESASTNQTSMYLCASSLLEGYEQYFGPGTRLTVT.

In its sample, this clone was seen a few times. J is TRBJ1-2 and V is TRBV29-1, with D perhaps TRBD1 (5 bases). V was pared by 4 bases and J by 0 bases, with 12 bases between. This CDR3 contains 14 residues. The germline V gene has CDR1 SQVTM and CDR2 ANQGSEA. The CDR3 here is CSVARDYSNYGYTF. In DNA, the CDR3 is TGCAGCGTTGCACGGGACTATTCTAACTATGGCTACACCTTC.

The chain has TRBV13 and TRBJ2-1; 10 bases are a match to TRBD1. The CDR3 spans 15 residues. Germline V gene data show CDR1 as PRHDT and CDR2 as FYEKMQ (reference sequence). The V and J ends lost 4 bases and 6 bases, in that order; junction bases with no gene match: 6. The CDR3 DNA is TGTGCCAGCAGCTCACGGACAGGGGGAATCAATGAGCAGTTCTTC. It translates to CASSSRTGGINEQFF.

The chain carries TRBV27 and TRBJ2-7, with D possibly matching TRBD1 (7 bases). Trimming stripped 6 bases from V and 4 bases from J, with 13 bases between. CDR1 is MNHEY, CDR2 SMNVEV, per germline (reference sequence). The CDR3 length is 13 residues. CDR3 sequence: CASSPQGGYEQYF. CDR3 bases: TGTGCCAGCAGCCCCCAGGGGGGATACGAGCAGTACTTC.